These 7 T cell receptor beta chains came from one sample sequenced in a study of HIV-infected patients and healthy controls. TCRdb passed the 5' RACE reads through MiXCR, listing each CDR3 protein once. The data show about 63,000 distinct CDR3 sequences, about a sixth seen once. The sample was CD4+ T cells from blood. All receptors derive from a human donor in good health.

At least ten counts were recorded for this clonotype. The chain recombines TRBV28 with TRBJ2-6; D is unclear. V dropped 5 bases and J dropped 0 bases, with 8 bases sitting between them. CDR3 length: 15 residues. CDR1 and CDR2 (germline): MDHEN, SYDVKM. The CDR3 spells CASSGRASGANVLTF. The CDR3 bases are TGTGCCAGCAGTGGACGGGCCTCTGGGGCCAACGTCCTGACTTTC.

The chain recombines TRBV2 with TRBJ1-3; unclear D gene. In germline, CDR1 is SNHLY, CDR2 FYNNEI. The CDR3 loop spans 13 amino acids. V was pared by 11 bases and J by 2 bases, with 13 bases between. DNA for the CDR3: TGTGCCCATGCCGAGAATGCTGGAAACACCATATATTTT. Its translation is CAHAENAGNTIYF.

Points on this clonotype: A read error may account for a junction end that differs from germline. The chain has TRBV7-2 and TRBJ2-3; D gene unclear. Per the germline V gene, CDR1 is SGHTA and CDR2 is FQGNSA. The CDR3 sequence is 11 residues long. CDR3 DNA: TGTGCCAGCGGCTTAGCTGATACGCAGTATTTT. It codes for CASGLADTQYF.

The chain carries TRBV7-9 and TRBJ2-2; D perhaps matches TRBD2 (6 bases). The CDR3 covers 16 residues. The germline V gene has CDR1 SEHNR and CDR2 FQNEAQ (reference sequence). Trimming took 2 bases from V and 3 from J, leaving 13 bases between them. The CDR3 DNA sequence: TGTGCCAGCAGCTTATCCGGGAGACGGGACACCGGGGAGCTGTTTTTT. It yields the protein CASSLSGRRDTGELFF.

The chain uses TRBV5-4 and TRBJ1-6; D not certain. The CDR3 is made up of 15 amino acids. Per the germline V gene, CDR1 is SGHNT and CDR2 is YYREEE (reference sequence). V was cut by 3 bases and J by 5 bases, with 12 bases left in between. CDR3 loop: CASSSAAGDNSPLHF. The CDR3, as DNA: TGTGCCAGCAGCTCGGCCGCGGGAGATAATTCACCCCTCCACTTT.

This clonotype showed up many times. The CDR3: CASGGLGETQYF. The CDR3 DNA is TGTGCCAGCGGAGGACTGGGAGAGACCCAGTACTTC. The chain combines TRBV6-1 with TRBJ2-5; possible D gene TRBD2, 5 bases. V was cut by 8 bases and J by 4 bases, with 11 bases left in between. The length of the CDR3 is 12 residues. Germline V lookup: CDR1 MNHNS, CDR2 SASEGT.

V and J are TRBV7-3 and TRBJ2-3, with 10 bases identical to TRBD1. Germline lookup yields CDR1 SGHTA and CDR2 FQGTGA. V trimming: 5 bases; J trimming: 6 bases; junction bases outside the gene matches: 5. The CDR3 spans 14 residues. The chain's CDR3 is CASSRGQGLDTQYF. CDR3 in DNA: TGTGCCAGCAGCAGGGGACAGGGGTTGGATACGCAGTATTTT.